The present T cell receptor beta chain was sequenced within a study of metastatic and nonmetastatic thyroid tumors (dated by TCRdb to between 2020 and 2021). Regarding the complete study: The researchers compared repertoires between peripheral blood samples and tumor or nodule tissue samples from patients with malignant or benign thyroid disease. Overall study results and their limits: TCR beta diversity was reported as significantly higher in malignant tumors than in benign nodules, in both blood and tumor samples.

None of the patients had been given any treatment before thyroid surgery. Patient clinical samples collected from 2012 to 2018 were retrospectively analysed using T-cell receptor beta sequencing. This clone appeared many times. Its antigen is currently not known. No base-level quality is on record; no much larger clone is a single base apart. Spanning cysteine to phenylalanine, the CDR3 consists of 13 amino acids. The entry retains the CDR3 DNA only, 39 bases that are in frame from base 1. The trim is 0 bases for V and 6 bases for J, with a gap of 9 bases between the germline ends. The germline V gene (reference sequence) specifies GTSNPN as CDR1 and SVGIG as CDR2. Libraries were built with PCR. The run used an Illumina HiSeq 4000. High-throughput sequencing was used to profile the TCR beta-chain CDR3 region of every patient. Per the source publication's procedure: CDR3 differences across clinicopathological groups were used to build a classifier for discriminating distant-metastatic papillary thyroid cancer patients. The Shannon index was used to measure repertoire diversity, and the Morisita-Horn index was used to measure how similar tumor and blood repertoires were. TCRdb handled the public reads itself, with Q25 trimming in fastp and clone calling in MiXCR, and kept productive beta chains. The authors' filters were not applied to this entry. The sample profile shows some 16,000 clones; 15% to 18% of them were found once. The top ten hold 15% to 20% of the sample.

The chain is assembled from TRBV30 and TRBJ1-5, with the identity of the D gene unclear. Sequencing used blood. The sequence came from a female donor with papillary thyroid cancer or a benign thyroid nodule (not recorded which). Some clones in this sample may be carry-over from other donors' samples. The nucleotides are TGTGCCTGGAGTGTAGAGGGCGTTCAGCCCCAGCATTTT. Its translation reads: CAWSVEGVQPQHF.